This T cell receptor (beta chain) was observed in a study of identifying expanded T cells in peripheral blood. CDR3 length: 18 residues. Deletions cut 0 bases from V and 0 bases from J, with 16 bases between. Per the germline V gene, CDR1 is SGHTA and CDR2 is FQGNSA. Sequencing used immunoSEQ multiplex PCR; TCRdb keeps in-frame clones, though not all of them. The sample lists tens of thousands of clones, around 91% occurring once. Study findings and constraints: Two-week clone count variance significantly increased as total template count grew. Technical replicates showed roughly 1.2 changed clones; roughly two weeks about 16.4; four weeks 19.

During the collection period, no donor immune events like infections were recorded. Concerning this clone: Antigen specificity is unknown.

This clonotype was sampled from a person between 18 and 75 years old in good health. The sample taken for sequencing was blood. The gene calls are TRBV7-2 and TRBJ2-3; D unclear. The CDR3 DNA is TGTGCCAGCAGCTTAGCCAACAGTTTTAAGGACAGCACAGATACGCAGTATTTT. Translated, it gives CASSLANSFKDSTDTQYF.